This T cell receptor (beta chain) was profiled in a study of cytomegalovirus exposure and HLA in healthy donors. Background on the study: T cells numbering about 200 million yielded around 120 million unique TCR beta sequences in an earlier analysis.

Findings and limits, study-wide: A later analysis linked a missense variant in DCLRE1C to the trimming of TCR beta V and J genes.

The PCR had 60 Vbeta and 13 Jbeta primers. TCRdb's copy holds only in-frame clones and misses some; the assay was immunoSEQ multiplex PCR. Of more than 95,000 clones listed, around 84% are singletons. The V gene lost 4 bases and the J gene lost 0 bases, with 14 bases spanning the gap. The germline V gene encodes CDR1 SQVTM and CDR2 ANQGSEA. The CDR3 contains 15 residues. This clone was picked up a small number of times. The target antigen is unknown. The sample comprised PBMCs. This receptor was taken from a man between 18 and 35 years old in good health and CMV-seronegative. The V call is TRBV29-1, the J call TRBJ2-3; D possibly corresponds to TRBD1 (5 bases). CDR3 in amino acids: CSVVFPGKSTDTQYF. CDR3 nucleotides: TGCAGCGTTGTATTTCCAGGGAAGAGCACAGATACGCAGTATTTT.